This record covers a single TCR beta chain. What it binds is unknown. This sample is part of a study of CD8 T cells in ankylosing spondylitis. General study points: Within ankylosing spondylitis blood, a TCR beta motif made up of seven or eight highly homologous variants appeared to be characteristic.

The TCR beta libraries were generated through quantitative 5'-RACE incorporating molecular barcodes. TCRdb re-derived calls from the 5' RACE reads in MiXCR, one entry per CDR3 protein. The repertoire has 380,000 or so distinct CDR3 sequences, approximately 22% of them found once; the top ten carry under 15%. Sample: blood, either unsorted or a sorted T cell fraction (not recorded which). The receptor was derived from a male donor with ankylosing spondylitis or in good health (not recorded which).

The DNA of the CDR3 is TGCAGTGCTAGCCCTCTACTCACTGTCTCCTACAATGAGCAGTTCTTC. Translated: CSASPLLTVSYNEQFF. The V gene is TRBV20-1, the J gene TRBJ2-1; D uncertain. Looked up from germline, CDR1 is DFQATT and CDR2 is SNEGSKA (reference sequence). V was cut by 3 bases and J by 0 bases, with 15 bases left in between. The CDR3 totals 16 residues.